Listed below are T cell receptor beta chains from one sample, sequenced in a study of T cells after yellow fever vaccination. TCRdb ran MiXCR on the 5' RACE reads and lists one entry per CDR3 protein. The sample carries some 250,000 distinct CDR3 sequences, less than 8.5% recorded once. The source was CD4+ T cells sorted from PBMCs, collected 15 days after the yellow fever booster vaccination. All receptors come from a man younger than 45 who received the YFV17D yellow fever vaccine. CDR3s include the opening cysteine and the closing phenylalanine or tryptophan. The D gene is left open where the match is weak. A row's size may be missing; if present it is once, few, many or a size class.

clone_size: many; d_call: .; j_call: TRBJ2-5; v_call: TRBV5-1; cdr3_aa: CASSFAGEETQYF; cdr3_nt: TGCGCCAGCAGCTTCGCGGGCGAAGAGACCCAGTACTTC
clone_size: few; d_call: TRBD2; j_call: TRBJ2-5; v_call: TRBV7-2; cdr3_aa: CASSLALVLAGGKETQYF; cdr3_nt: TGTGCCAGCAGCTTAGCGCTGGTCCTAGCGGGGGGAAAAGAGACCCAGTACTTC
clone_size: few; d_call: .; j_call: TRBJ2-1; v_call: TRBV11-3; cdr3_aa: CASSLGPMRNEQFF; cdr3_nt: TGTGCCAGCAGCTTGGGCCCAATGCGGAATGAGCAGTTCTTC
clone_size: .; d_call: .; j_call: TRBJ1-2; v_call: TRBV24-1; cdr3_aa: CATSDFSGTGYTF; cdr3_nt: TGTGCCACCAGTGATTTTTCGGGGACGGGCTACACCTTC
clone_size: .; d_call: .; j_call: TRBJ2-7; v_call: TRBV30; cdr3_aa: CAWSPGTSRGQYF; cdr3_nt: TGTGCCTGGAGTCCCGGGACCTCGCGGGGGCAGTACTTC
clone_size: .; d_call: TRBD2; j_call: TRBJ2-1; v_call: TRBV4-3; cdr3_aa: CASSGSGNHYNEQFF; cdr3_nt: TGCGCCAGCAGCGGTAGCGGGAACCACTACAATGAGCAGTTCTTC
clone_size: .; d_call: .; j_call: TRBJ2-4; v_call: TRBV4-3; cdr3_aa: CASSLNAQGKNIQYF; cdr3_nt: TGCGCCAGCAGCCTCAACGCACAGGGCAAAAACATTCAGTACTTC
clone_size: many; d_call: TRBD1; j_call: TRBJ2-4; v_call: TRBV15; cdr3_aa: CATSRVGDRKNIQYF; cdr3_nt: TGTGCCACCAGCAGAGTTGGGGACAGAAAAAACATTCAGTACTTC
clone_size: many; d_call: TRBD2; j_call: TRBJ2-3; v_call: TRBV7-9; cdr3_aa: CASSTGLAGVGDTQYF; cdr3_nt: TGTGCCAGCAGCACGGGACTAGCGGGAGTGGGAGATACGCAGTATTTT
clone_size: few; d_call: .; j_call: TRBJ2-3; v_call: TRBV20-1; cdr3_aa: CSARDPRGAGTDTQYF; cdr3_nt: TGCAGTGCTAGAGACCCCAGGGGCGCTGGCACAGATACGCAGTATTTT
clone_size: few; d_call: .; j_call: TRBJ1-1; v_call: TRBV7-8; cdr3_aa: CASSSRKGRNTEAFF; cdr3_nt: TGTGCCAGCAGCTCCCGGAAAGGCAGAAACACTGAAGCTTTCTTT
clone_size: .; d_call: TRBD1; j_call: TRBJ1-5; v_call: TRBV7-6; cdr3_aa: CASSNPGGQGDQPQHF; cdr3_nt: TGTGCCAGCAGCAACCCGGGGGGACAGGGCGATCAGCCCCAGCATTTT
clone_size: .; d_call: .; j_call: TRBJ2-7; v_call: TRBV12-3/TRBV12-4; cdr3_aa: CASRPNLPGAYEQYF; cdr3_nt: TGTGCCAGCAGGCCAAATTTGCCAGGCGCCTACGAGCAGTACTTC
clone_size: .; d_call: .; j_call: TRBJ2-1; v_call: TRBV28; cdr3_aa: CASSQGTIGRQEQFF; cdr3_nt: TGTGCCAGCAGCCAAGGGACCATTGGCAGGCAAGAGCAGTTCTTC
clone_size: .; d_call: TRBD2; j_call: TRBJ2-3; v_call: TRBV9; cdr3_aa: CASSPLAGNTDTQYF; cdr3_nt: TGTGCCAGCAGCCCGCTAGCGGGAAACACAGATACGCAGTATTTT
clone_size: .; d_call: TRBD2; j_call: TRBJ2-7; v_call: TRBV11-2; cdr3_aa: CASSPIKREGRYEQYF; cdr3_nt: TGTGCCAGCAGCCCAATAAAGCGGGAGGGCCGTTACGAGCAGTACTTC
clone_size: many; d_call: .; j_call: TRBJ2-7; v_call: TRBV5-8; cdr3_aa: CASSRGTDTYEQYF; cdr3_nt: TGTGCCAGCAGCCGCGGGACGGATACATACGAGCAGTACTTC
clone_size: many; d_call: .; j_call: TRBJ2-5; v_call: TRBV7-9; cdr3_aa: CASSLLVLSPQETQYF; cdr3_nt: TGTGCCAGCAGCTTATTGGTACTATCACCGCAAGAGACCCAGTACTTC
clone_size: .; d_call: .; j_call: TRBJ1-5; v_call: TRBV10-3; cdr3_aa: CAISESGAARGPQHF; cdr3_nt: TGTGCCATCAGTGAGTCGGGGGCAGCCCGAGGGCCCCAGCATTTT
clone_size: .; d_call: .; j_call: TRBJ2-7; v_call: TRBV29-1; cdr3_aa: CTVVLPGKRSSYEQYF; cdr3_nt: TGCACCGTTGTGCTTCCGGGTAAAAGAAGCTCCTACGAGCAGTACTTC
clone_size: .; d_call: TRBD1; j_call: TRBJ2-7; v_call: TRBV7-2; cdr3_aa: CASSLDRTFEQYF; cdr3_nt: TGTGCCAGCAGCCTGGACAGGACTTTCGAGCAGTACTTC
clone_size: .; d_call: .; j_call: TRBJ2-1; v_call: TRBV7-2; cdr3_aa: CASSSSGTSIYNEQFF; cdr3_nt: TGTGCCAGCAGCTCTTCCGGCACCTCAATTTACAATGAGCAGTTCTTC
clone_size: many; d_call: TRBD2; j_call: TRBJ2-7; v_call: TRBV5-5; cdr3_aa: CASSLAGTFSYEQYF; cdr3_nt: TGTGCCAGCAGCCTAGCGGGGACATTCTCCTACGAGCAGTACTTC
clone_size: few; d_call: TRBD1; j_call: TRBJ2-2; v_call: TRBV10-1; cdr3_aa: CASSERSRGQLFF; cdr3_nt: TGCGCCAGCAGTGAGAGGTCAAGGGGGCAGCTGTTTTTT
clone_size: .; d_call: .; j_call: TRBJ1-2; v_call: TRBV19; cdr3_aa: CASSPGVIYGYTF; cdr3_nt: TGTGCCAGTAGTCCAGGGGTTATCTATGGCTACACCTTC
clone_size: .; d_call: TRBD2; j_call: TRBJ2-7; v_call: TRBV2; cdr3_aa: CASWGGGRLCEQYF; cdr3_nt: TGTGCCAGCTGGGGCGGCGGGAGGTTGTGCGAGCAGTACTTC
clone_size: .; d_call: .; j_call: TRBJ2-4; v_call: TRBV9; cdr3_aa: CASSGGPSDGGPKNIQYF; cdr3_nt: TGTGCCAGCAGCGGTGGGCCATCGGACGGGGGGCCCAAAAACATTCAGTACTTC
clone_size: few; d_call: .; j_call: TRBJ1-5; v_call: TRBV9; cdr3_aa: CASSVDAANQPQHF; cdr3_nt: TGTGCCAGCAGCGTAGACGCTGCTAATCAGCCCCAGCATTTT
clone_size: .; d_call: TRBD2; j_call: TRBJ2-7; v_call: TRBV7-9; cdr3_aa: CASSSGTSWGSYEQYF; cdr3_nt: TGTGCCAGCAGCTCGGGGACTAGCTGGGGATCCTACGAGCAGTACTTC
clone_size: few; d_call: TRBD2; j_call: TRBJ2-3; v_call: TRBV6-5; cdr3_aa: CASSYSPAGATDTQYF; cdr3_nt: TGTGCCAGCAGTTACAGTCCTGCGGGAGCGACAGATACGCAGTATTTT
clone_size: .; d_call: TRBD2; j_call: TRBJ2-7; v_call: TRBV20-1; cdr3_aa: CSATRTSGRTVYEQYF; cdr3_nt: TGCAGTGCTACCCGGACTAGCGGGAGGACGGTTTACGAGCAGTACTTC
clone_size: .; d_call: TRBD2; j_call: TRBJ2-2; v_call: TRBV20-1; cdr3_aa: CSAYTGLAGGHTGELFF; cdr3_nt: TGCAGTGCCTATACGGGGCTAGCGGGAGGGCACACCGGGGAGCTGTTTTTT
clone_size: .; d_call: TRBD2; j_call: TRBJ2-2; v_call: TRBV27; cdr3_aa: CASRSELGLGSGELFF; cdr3_nt: TGTGCCAGCAGGAGCGAACTTGGACTAGGGAGCGGGGAGCTGTTTTTT
clone_size: .; d_call: TRBD1; j_call: TRBJ1-2; v_call: TRBV4-3; cdr3_aa: CASSQDSGTDYGYTF; cdr3_nt: TGCGCCAGCAGCCAAGACTCAGGGACAGACTATGGCTACACCTTC
clone_size: few; d_call: TRBD2; j_call: TRBJ2-1; v_call: TRBV11-3; cdr3_aa: CASSLEGLAAGEQFF; cdr3_nt: TGTGCCAGCAGCTTAGAGGGACTAGCGGCCGGTGAGCAGTTCTTC
clone_size: few; d_call: .; j_call: TRBJ2-3; v_call: TRBV7-3; cdr3_aa: CASSLLGADTDTQYF; cdr3_nt: TGTGCCAGCAGCTTACTTGGAGCGGACACAGATACGCAGTATTTT
clone_size: few; d_call: TRBD1; j_call: TRBJ1-2; v_call: TRBV7-3; cdr3_aa: CASSLTGTGDGYTF; cdr3_nt: TGTGCCAGCAGCTTAACGGGGACAGGGGATGGCTACACCTTC
clone_size: few; d_call: .; j_call: TRBJ1-2; v_call: TRBV20-1; cdr3_aa: CSAPGYGYTF; cdr3_nt: TGCAGTGCCCCCGGCTATGGCTACACCTTC
clone_size: few; d_call: .; j_call: TRBJ1-2; v_call: TRBV14; cdr3_aa: CASSPLGGPGGYTF; cdr3_nt: TGTGCCAGCAGCCCTTTGGGAGGGCCAGGTGGCTACACCTTC
clone_size: many; d_call: .; j_call: TRBJ2-3; v_call: TRBV7-2; cdr3_aa: CASSLLGDTQYF; cdr3_nt: TGTGCCAGCAGCTTACTGGGAGATACGCAGTATTTT
clone_size: .; d_call: TRBD2; j_call: TRBJ2-5; v_call: TRBV7-2; cdr3_aa: CASSQAISGSRETKSF; cdr3_nt: TGTGCCAGCAGCCAAGCGATTAGCGGGAGCAGAGAGACCAAGTCCTTC
clone_size: few; d_call: .; j_call: TRBJ2-2; v_call: TRBV18; cdr3_aa: CASFVDLANTGELFF; cdr3_nt: TGTGCCAGCTTCGTCGACTTGGCCAACACCGGGGAGCTGTTTTTT
clone_size: few; d_call: .; j_call: TRBJ2-3; v_call: TRBV24-1; cdr3_aa: CATSGTLVDTQYF; cdr3_nt: TGTGCCACCAGTGGGACTCTCGTGGATACGCAGTATTTT
clone_size: .; d_call: TRBD2; j_call: TRBJ2-7; v_call: TRBV6-1; cdr3_aa: CASSQGLGKANEQYF; cdr3_nt: TGTGCCAGCAGTCAGGGACTAGGCAAGGCTAACGAGCAGTACTTC
clone_size: few; d_call: TRBD2; j_call: TRBJ2-3; v_call: TRBV7-9; cdr3_aa: CASRLLAGATDTQYF; cdr3_nt: TGTGCCAGCAGGTTGCTAGCGGGAGCTACAGATACGCAGTATTTT